This T cell receptor (beta chain) is from a study of cytomegalovirus exposure and HLA in healthy donors. Vbeta (60) and Jbeta (13) primers were used in the PCR. Sequencing was performed with immunoSEQ multiplex PCR; in TCRdb, only in-frame clones are kept and a portion is missing. The table lists tens of thousands of clones, 80% to 90% of them singletons. Worth noting for this clone: Its matching antigen is unknown.

Overall study results and limits: Roughly even sequencing depth across donors was the assumption behind the presence/absence analyses. For TCR beta chains, V- and J-gene trimming was later linked to a missense DCLRE1C variant. Judged likely to be a sequencing artifact was a cluster of highly shared sequence variants.

This CDR3 spans 12 amino acids. Trimming removed 3 bases at V and 3 bases at J, with 5 bases between. In germline, CDR1 is SGHVS, CDR2 FQNEAQ. Specimen: PBMCs. The chain recombines TRBV7-8 with TRBJ1-2; D is ambiguous. This TCR was sampled from a woman aged 25 to 39 in good health and CMV-seropositive. The CDR3 region has the DNA TGTGCCAGCAGCTTCGGGGACTATGGCTACACCTTC. Translating gives CASSFGDYGYTF.